Only one count was recorded for the clone carrying this T cell receptor (beta chain). Its target is unknown. In the PCR, 60 Vbeta and 13 Jbeta primers were used. TCRdb's copy holds only in-frame clones and misses some; the assay was immunoSEQ multiplex PCR. The sample lists 100,000 to 150,000 clones, more than 80% seen once, with over 4.5% in the top ten. Looked up from germline, CDR1 is SGHKS and CDR2 is YYEKEE (reference sequence). CDR3 size: 16 residues. The V and J ends lost 0 bases and 3 bases respectively, with 13 bases between them. This sample stems from a study of cytomegalovirus exposure and HLA in healthy donors. Study conclusions and caveats: Among CMV-associated TCR beta chains, most appeared HLA-restricted in a later analysis.

The sequence derives from a woman in her forties in good health and CMV-seropositive. Material: PBMCs. The chain combines TRBV5-5 with TRBJ1-5, with D tentatively TRBD1 (5 bases). The CDR3 region has the DNA TGTGCCAGCAGCTTGGCTCTTCAGGGATTCAATCAGCCCCAGCATTTT. The encoded protein is CASSLALQGFNQPQHF. Variable domain in full (rest from reference TRBV5-5 and TRBJ1-5): DAGVTQSPTHLIKTRGQQVTLRCSPISGHKSVSWYQQVLGQGPQFIFQYYEKEERGRGNFPDRFSARQFPNYSSELNVNALLLGDSALYLCASSLALQGFNQPQHFGDGTRLSIL.